The 15 T cell receptor beta chains reported below all come from one sample, sequenced in a study of cytomegalovirus exposure and HLA in healthy donors. Primers included in the PCR were 60 Vbeta and 13 Jbeta primers. Profiled with immunoSEQ multiplex PCR; TCRdb holds only in-frame clones, not every one. The table lists roughly 130,000 clones, about four fifths of them singletons, with approximately 1.3% in the top ten. The specimen sequenced was PBMCs. These receptors were obtained from a male donor in good health and CMV-seropositive.

V usage is TRBV30 and J usage is TRBJ1-1; D unresolved. CDR1 is GTSNPN and CDR2 is SVGIG in the germline V gene (reference sequence). Trimming took 2 bases from V and 0 from J, leaving 10 bases between them. This CDR3 is built from 14 residues. CDR3 bases: TGTGCCTGGAGTACCGGTCCCCTGAACACTGAAGCTTTCTTT. Translated, it gives CAWSTGPLNTEAFF.

The table lists this clone with a few counts. J is TRBJ1-1 and V is TRBV4-3; no firm D call. Germline CDR1 and CDR2: LGHNA and YSLEER. The CDR3 extends over 15 amino acids. The ends were cut back, 0 bases at V and 0 bases at J, with 8 bases in the middle. CDR3 residues: CASSQDSDLNTEAFF. CDR3 bases: TGCGCCAGCAGCCAAGACAGTGATCTGAACACTGAAGCTTTCTTT.

The chain recombines TRBV4-1 with TRBJ2-1; D is possibly TRBD2 (6 bases). Germline V gives CDR1 MGHRA, CDR2 YSYEKL. With 1 base removed from V and 10 bases from J, the gap between germline ends came to 23 bases. The CDR3 sequence is 17 residues long. The CDR3 DNA reads as TGCGCCAGCAGCCAAGGGTTAGCGGCGGGGAGACAGTCCGAGCAGTTCTTC. It codes for CASSQGLAAGRQSEQFF.

J is TRBJ1-2 and V is TRBV27; 8 bases match TRBD1. Germline V gene sequence: CDR1 MNHEY, CDR2 SMNVEV (reference sequence). Losses at the gene ends were 5 bases for V and 3 bases for J; bases not matched to a gene: 5. The CDR3 covers 14 residues. The chain's CDR3 is CASSRATGDYGYTF. CDR3 in DNA: TGTGCCAGCAGTAGGGCGACAGGGGACTATGGCTACACCTTC.

The chain has TRBV10-3 and TRBJ2-5; the match to TRBD2 covers 11 bases. The V gene's germline CDR1 is ENHRY and CDR2 SYGVKD. The CDR3 is 13 residues long. The J segment lost 5 bases and the V segment lost 7 bases, leaving 3 bases of the junction unmatched. This CDR3 reads CAITASGGETQYF. CDR3 DNA: TGTGCCATCACGGCTAGCGGGGGGGAGACCCAGTACTTC.

The chain employs TRBV7-9 and TRBJ2-7; possible D gene TRBD1, 6 bases. Germline-derived CDR1 and CDR2 are SEHNR and FQNEAQ (reference sequence). The CDR3 runs to 15 residues. The V and J ends lost 5 bases and 3 bases respectively, with 17 bases between them. The CDR3, as DNA: TGTGCCAGCAGCCCCTACGTGGGACATGGCTACGAGCAGTACTTC. Translating it yields CASSPYVGHGYEQYF.

This clone was seen only a few times. The chain is built from TRBV13 and TRBJ2-5, with unresolved D. This CDR3 has 13 residues. Germline CDR1 is PRHDT and CDR2 is FYEKMQ (reference sequence). V lost 0 bases and J lost 3, with 5 bases in between. The CDR3 DNA reads TGTGCCAGCAGCTTAGGTATCGAAGAGACCCAGTACTTC. Translation: CASSLGIEETQYF.

V usage is TRBV20-1 and J usage is TRBJ1-4; D unresolved. Germline assignment: CDR1 DFQATT and CDR2 SNEGSKA (reference sequence). The CDR3 sequence is 11 residues long. Trimming took 2 bases from V and 7 from J, leaving 5 bases between them. The CDR3 DNA is TGCAGTGCTAGATCCTTTGAAAAACTGTTTTTT. It is translated as CSARSFEKLFF.

The CDR3 DNA reads TGTGCCATCAGTTTGAGTGGTGGGACAGGGGGAGATTCACCCCTCCACTTT. It encodes CAISLSGGTGGDSPLHF. This sequence joins TRBV10-3 and TRBJ1-6; 11 positions agree with TRBD1. The CDR3 sequence is 17 residues long. CDR1 is ENHRY and CDR2 is SYGVKD in the germline V gene. Trimming cost V 5 bases and J 8 bases; bases outside gene matches: 11.

The gene calls are TRBV18 and TRBJ2-7, with TRBD1 matching 7 bases. V gave up 4 bases and J gave up 3 bases; unmatched junction bases: 9. Germline values: CDR1 KGHSH, CDR2 LQKENI. This CDR3 is built from 15 residues. CDR3 DNA sequence: TGTGCCAGCTCACGCGAGGTGGCAGGGGGCTACGAGCAGTACTTC. Its translation is CASSREVAGGYEQYF.

The chain couples TRBV21-1 to TRBJ2-3; the DNA was not compared with TRBD2, the D call given in the table. TRBV21-1 is designated a pseudogene. The CDR3 is 16 residues long. The CDR3 nucleotides read TGTGCCAGCAGCAGCTTTAGCGGGAGGGAGGAGGATACGCAGTATTTT. Translated, it gives CASSSFSGREEDTQYF.

The rearrangement uses TRBV19 and TRBJ2-1; D unresolved. This CDR3 is 13 amino acids long. Germline V gene data show CDR1 as LNHDA and CDR2 as SQIVND (reference sequence). V was trimmed by 5 bases and J by 3 bases, leaving 8 bases between them. This chain's CDR3 is CASSLYGYNEQFF. Here the CDR3 DNA reads TGTGCCAGTAGTCTGTACGGCTACAATGAGCAGTTCTTC. Drawing the rest from reference TRBV19 and TRBJ2-1, the complete variable domain is DGGITQSPKYLFRKEGQNVTLSCEQNLNHDAMYWYRQDPGQGLRLIYYSQIVNDFQKGDIAEGYSVSREKKESFPLTVTSAQKNPTAFYLCASSLYGYNEQFFGPGTRLTVL.

The V and J genes are TRBV18 and TRBJ2-7; 9 bases fit TRBD1. Losses at the gene ends were 2 bases for V and 2 bases for J; bases not matched to a gene: 4. The CDR3 totals 15 residues. Germline CDR1 reads KGHSH; CDR2 reads LQKENI. CDR3 loop: CASSPGQGLAYEQYF. In DNA form, the CDR3 reads TGTGCCAGCTCACCAGGACAGGGGTTGGCCTACGAGCAGTACTTC.

This chain uses TRBV4-3 with TRBJ2-7; D unresolved. In germline, CDR1 is LGHNA, CDR2 YSLEER. This CDR3 has 14 amino acids. V gave up 0 bases and J gave up 1 base, with 7 bases separating them. The CDR3 region is CASSQETSSYEQYF. CDR3 DNA sequence: TGCGCCAGCAGCCAAGAAACATCTTCCTACGAGCAGTACTTC.

The chain employs TRBV28 and TRBJ1-3; 8 bases line up with TRBD1. The CDR3 totals 14 residues. Germline lookup yields CDR1 MDHEN and CDR2 SYDVKM. Losses at the gene ends were 2 bases for V and 8 bases for J; bases not matched to a gene: 5. The CDR3 region is CASSLRDRRHTIYF. CDR3 nucleotide sequence: TGTGCCAGCAGTTTAAGGGACAGGAGGCACACCATATATTTT.